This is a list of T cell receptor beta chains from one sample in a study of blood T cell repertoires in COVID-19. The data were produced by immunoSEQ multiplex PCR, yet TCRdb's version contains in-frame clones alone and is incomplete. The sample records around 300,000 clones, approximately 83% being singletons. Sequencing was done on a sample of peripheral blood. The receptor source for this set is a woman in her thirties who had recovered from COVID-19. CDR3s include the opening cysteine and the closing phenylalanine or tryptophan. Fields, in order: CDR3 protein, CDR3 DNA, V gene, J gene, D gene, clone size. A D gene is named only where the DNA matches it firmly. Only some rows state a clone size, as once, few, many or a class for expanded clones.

CASSQTGMDGYTF	TGTGCCAGCAGCCAGACAGGGATGGATGGCTACACCTTC	TRBV12-3/TRBV12-4	TRBJ1-2	TRBD1	-
CASRTEIAGAVSYNEQFF	TGTGCCAGCAGGACCGAAATAGCGGGAGCTGTCTCCTACAATGAGCAGTTCTTC	TRBV28	TRBJ2-1	TRBD2	-
CASSLGLAGATGELFF	TGTGCCAGCAGCTTGGGACTAGCGGGCGCCACCGGGGAGCTGTTTTTT	TRBV5-6	TRBJ2-2	TRBD2	-
CASRFTRTEAFF	TGTGCCAGCAGGTTTACCCGGACTGAAGCTTTCTTT	TRBV2	TRBJ1-1	-	-
CASSLLGTSGPNEQFF	TGTGCCAGCAGTTTACTCGGGACTAGCGGGCCCAATGAGCAGTTCTTC	TRBV27	TRBJ2-1	TRBD2	-
CASSITGTKTTDTQYF	TGTGCCAGTAGTATAACCGGGACTAAGACCACAGATACGCAGTATTTT	TRBV19	TRBJ2-3	TRBD2	-
CASSPRDRGYEQYF	TGTGCCAGCAGTCCTCGAGACAGAGGATACGAGCAGTACTTC	TRBV27	TRBJ2-7	-	-
CASSPILGREFYEQFF	TGCGCCAGCAGCCCAATCCTAGGGCGGGAGTTCTATGAGCAGTTCTTC	TRBV5-1	TRBJ2-1	TRBD2	-
CASSLYWTGVSYQPQHF	TGTGCCAGCAGTTTATATTGGACAGGGGTCTCCTATCAGCCCCAGCATTTT	TRBV28	TRBJ1-5	TRBD1	-
CASRPPGQRLTRTQYF	TGTGCCAGCAGACCCCCGGGACAGAGGCTCACAAGGACGCAGTATTTT	TRBV27	TRBJ2-3	TRBD1	-
CSVEDWRGGGYGYTF	TGCAGCGTTGAAGATTGGCGAGGGGGCGGCTATGGCTACACCTTC	TRBV29-1	TRBJ1-2	TRBD1	-
CASSQRGSGGSEQFF	TGTGCCAGCAGCCAAAGGGGTAGCGGGGGGAGTGAGCAGTTCTTC	TRBV3-1/TRBV3-2	TRBJ2-1	TRBD2	once
CATGRTAPYEQYF	TGTGCCACTGGCAGGACAGCTCCCTACGAGCAGTACTTC	TRBV11-2	TRBJ2-7	-	-
CASSPRTAASPLHF	TGTGCCAGCAGTCCTCGTACCGCGGCCTCACCCCTCCACTTT	TRBV28	TRBJ1-6	-	-
CASSQFTDTQYF	TGTGCCAGCAGCCAATTCACAGATACGCAGTATTTT	TRBV11-1	TRBJ2-3	-	-
CACSGGNTGELFF	TGTGCCTGTAGCGGGGGAAACACCGGGGAGCTGTTTTTT	TRBV3-1/TRBV3-2	TRBJ2-2	TRBD2	-
CASSILLGTSGTNYNEQFF	TGTGCCAGTAGTATCCTTCTCGGGACTAGCGGGACCAACTACAATGAGCAGTTCTTC	TRBV19	TRBJ2-1	TRBD2	-
CASCSGTPLEAFF	TGTGCCAGCTGCAGCGGGACACCGCTTGAAGCTTTCTTT	TRBV2	TRBJ1-1	-	-
CASSVEGASGNTIYF	TGTGCCAGCAGCGTGGAGGGGGCGTCTGGAAACACCATATATTTT	TRBV9	TRBJ1-3	TRBD1	-
CASSIVPGVHEKLFF	TGTGCCAGTAGTATAGTACCGGGGGTTCATGAAAAACTGTTTTTT	TRBV19	TRBJ1-4	-	-